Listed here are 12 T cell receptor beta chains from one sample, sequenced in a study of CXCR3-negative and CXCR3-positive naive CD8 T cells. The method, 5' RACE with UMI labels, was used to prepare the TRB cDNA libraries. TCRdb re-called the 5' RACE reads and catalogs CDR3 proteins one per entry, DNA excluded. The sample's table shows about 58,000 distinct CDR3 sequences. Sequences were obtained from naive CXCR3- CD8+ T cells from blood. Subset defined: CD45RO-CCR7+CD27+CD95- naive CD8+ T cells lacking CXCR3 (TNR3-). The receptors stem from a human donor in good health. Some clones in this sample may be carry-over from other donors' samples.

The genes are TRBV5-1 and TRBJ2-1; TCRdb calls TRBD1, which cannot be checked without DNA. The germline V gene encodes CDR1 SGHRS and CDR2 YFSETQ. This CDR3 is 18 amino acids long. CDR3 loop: CVSSLEVWAELSYNEQFF.

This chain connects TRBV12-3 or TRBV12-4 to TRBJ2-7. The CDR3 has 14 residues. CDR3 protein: CASTVDRHSYEQYF.

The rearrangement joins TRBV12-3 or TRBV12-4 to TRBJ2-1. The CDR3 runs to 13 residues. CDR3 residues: CASSNTIYNEQFF.

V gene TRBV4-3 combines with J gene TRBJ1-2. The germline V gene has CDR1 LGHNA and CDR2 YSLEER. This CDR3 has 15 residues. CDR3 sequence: CASSQDRAESYGYTF.

CDR3 sequence reads: CASSLYRGNYEQYF. The genes are TRBV28 and TRBJ2-7; TCRdb proposes TRBD1, but this gene call is untestable without DNA. Germline V gives CDR1 MDHEN, CDR2 SYDVKM. CDR3 length equals 14 residues.

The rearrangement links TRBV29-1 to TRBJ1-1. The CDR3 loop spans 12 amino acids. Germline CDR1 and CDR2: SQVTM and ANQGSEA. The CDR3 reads CSVERLNTEAFF.

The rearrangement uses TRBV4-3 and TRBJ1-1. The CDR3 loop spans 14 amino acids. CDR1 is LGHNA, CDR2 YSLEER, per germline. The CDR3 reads CASSQDFRGTEAFF.

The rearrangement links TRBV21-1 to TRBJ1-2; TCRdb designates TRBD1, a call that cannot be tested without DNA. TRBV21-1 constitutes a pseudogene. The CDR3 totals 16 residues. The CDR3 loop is CASPQYRQGPNYGYTF.

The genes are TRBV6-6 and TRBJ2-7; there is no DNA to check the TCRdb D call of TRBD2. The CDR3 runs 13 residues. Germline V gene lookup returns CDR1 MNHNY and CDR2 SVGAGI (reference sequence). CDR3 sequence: CASGYSRAGEQYF.

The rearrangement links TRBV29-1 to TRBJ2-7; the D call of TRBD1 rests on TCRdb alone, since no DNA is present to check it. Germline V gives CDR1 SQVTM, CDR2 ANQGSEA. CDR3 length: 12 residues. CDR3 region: CSVSGQGSEQYF.

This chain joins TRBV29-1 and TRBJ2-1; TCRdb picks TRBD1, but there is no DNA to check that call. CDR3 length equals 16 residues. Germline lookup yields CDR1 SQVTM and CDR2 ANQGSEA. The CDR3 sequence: CSVEDQDKLIYNEQFF.

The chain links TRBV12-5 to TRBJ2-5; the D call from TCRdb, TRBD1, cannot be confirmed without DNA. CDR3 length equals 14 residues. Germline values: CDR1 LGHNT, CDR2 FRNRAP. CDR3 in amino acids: CASGSPSGGETQYF.